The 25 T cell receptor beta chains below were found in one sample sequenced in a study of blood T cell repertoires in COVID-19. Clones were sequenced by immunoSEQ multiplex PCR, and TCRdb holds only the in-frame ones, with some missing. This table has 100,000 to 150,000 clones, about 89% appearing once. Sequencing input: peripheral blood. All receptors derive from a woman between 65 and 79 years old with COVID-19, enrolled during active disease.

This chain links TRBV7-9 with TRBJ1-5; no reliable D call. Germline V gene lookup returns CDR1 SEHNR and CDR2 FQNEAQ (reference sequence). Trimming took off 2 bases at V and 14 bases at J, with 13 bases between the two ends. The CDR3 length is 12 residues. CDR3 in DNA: TGTGCCAGCAGCTTAAGCGGACTAGAAAAGCATTTT. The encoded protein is CASSLSGLEKHF.

The CDR3 loop is CASSLGRGATTGELFF. Here the CDR3 DNA reads TGCGCCAGCAGCTTGGGGCGCGGGGCGACCACCGGGGAGCTGTTTTTT. This chain links TRBV5-1 with TRBJ2-2, with a possible D match to TRBD2 (6 bases). The germline V gene encodes CDR1 SGHRS and CDR2 YFSETQ. V was clipped by 0 bases and J by 4 bases, with 13 bases between them. This CDR3 contains 16 residues. The full variable domain, completed using reference TRBV5-1 and TRBJ2-2, is KAGVTQTPRYLIKTRGQQVTLSCSPISGHRSVSWYQQTPGQGLQFLFEYFSETQRNKGNFPGRFSGRQFSNSRSEMNVSTLELGDSALYLCASSLGRGATTGELFFGEGSRLTVL.

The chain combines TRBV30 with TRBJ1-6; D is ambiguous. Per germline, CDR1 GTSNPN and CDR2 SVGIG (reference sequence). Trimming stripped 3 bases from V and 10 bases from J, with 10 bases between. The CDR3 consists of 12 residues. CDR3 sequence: CAWRGVRSPLHF. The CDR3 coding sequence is TGTGCCTGGAGGGGAGTTAGGTCACCCCTCCACTTT.

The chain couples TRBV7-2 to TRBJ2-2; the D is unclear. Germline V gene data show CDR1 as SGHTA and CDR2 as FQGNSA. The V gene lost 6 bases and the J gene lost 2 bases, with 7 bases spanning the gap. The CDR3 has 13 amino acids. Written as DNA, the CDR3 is TGTGCCAGCAGTCGACATAACACCGGGGAGCTGTTTTTT. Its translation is CASSRHNTGELFF.

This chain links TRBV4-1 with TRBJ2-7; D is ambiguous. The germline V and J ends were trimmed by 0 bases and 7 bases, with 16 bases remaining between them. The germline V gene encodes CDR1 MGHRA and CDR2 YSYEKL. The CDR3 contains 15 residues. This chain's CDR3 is CASSQDLTGLREQYF. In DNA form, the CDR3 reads TGCGCCAGCAGCCAAGATCTAACCGGGTTACGGGAGCAGTACTTC.

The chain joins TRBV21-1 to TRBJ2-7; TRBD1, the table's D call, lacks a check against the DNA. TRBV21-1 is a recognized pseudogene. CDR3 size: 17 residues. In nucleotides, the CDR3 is TGTGCCAGCAGCAAAAGGGGTAGGACAGGGGCCGTCTACGAGCAGTACTTC. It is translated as CASSKRGRTGAVYEQYF.

As DNA, the CDR3 is TGTGCCAGCACTAAGCCCGGGAGTGAGCAGTTCTTC. It translates to CASTKPGSEQFF. The chain carries TRBV2 and TRBJ2-1; D is perhaps TRBD2 (6 bases). The germline V and J ends were trimmed by 7 bases and 9 bases, with 13 bases remaining between them. Looked up from germline, CDR1 is SNHLY and CDR2 is FYNNEI. The CDR3 is 12 amino acids.

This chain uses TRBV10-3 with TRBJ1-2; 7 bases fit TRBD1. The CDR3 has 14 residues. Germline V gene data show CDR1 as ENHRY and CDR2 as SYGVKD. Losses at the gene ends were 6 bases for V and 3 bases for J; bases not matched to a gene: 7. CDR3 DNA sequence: TGTGCCATCAGCGACAGGGTTAGGGACTATGGCTACACCTTC. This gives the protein CAISDRVRDYGYTF.

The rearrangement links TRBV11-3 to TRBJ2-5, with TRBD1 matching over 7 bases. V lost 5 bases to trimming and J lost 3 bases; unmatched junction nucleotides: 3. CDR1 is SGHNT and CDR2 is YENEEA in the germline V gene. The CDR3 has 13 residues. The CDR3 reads CASSPGTEETQYF. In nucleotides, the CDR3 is TGTGCCAGCAGCCCCGGGACAGAAGAGACCCAGTACTTC.

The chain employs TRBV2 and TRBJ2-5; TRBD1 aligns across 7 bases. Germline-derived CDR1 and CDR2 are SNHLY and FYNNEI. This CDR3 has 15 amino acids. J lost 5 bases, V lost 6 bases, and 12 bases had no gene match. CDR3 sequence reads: CASSQGIGQAETQYF. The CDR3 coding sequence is TGTGCCAGCAGCCAGGGGATTGGACAGGCGGAGACCCAGTACTTC.

The CDR3 bases are TGTGCCAGCAGCAAGACCCGGGGACAGGGGGTATACAATGAGCAGTTCTTC. This gives the protein CASSKTRGQGVYNEQFF. The chain couples TRBV14 to TRBJ2-1, with 11 positions matching TRBD1. The CDR3 runs 17 residues. The germline V gene encodes CDR1 SGHDN and CDR2 FVKESK. V dropped 5 bases and J dropped 4; count of bases not matched to a gene: 10.

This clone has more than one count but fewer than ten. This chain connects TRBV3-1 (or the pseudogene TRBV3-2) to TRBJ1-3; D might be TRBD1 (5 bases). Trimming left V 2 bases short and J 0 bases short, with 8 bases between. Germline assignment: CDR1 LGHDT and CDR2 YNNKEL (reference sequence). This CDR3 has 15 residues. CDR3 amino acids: CASSQRQYSGNTIYF. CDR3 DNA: TGTGCCAGCAGCCAAAGACAGTACTCTGGAAACACCATATATTTT.

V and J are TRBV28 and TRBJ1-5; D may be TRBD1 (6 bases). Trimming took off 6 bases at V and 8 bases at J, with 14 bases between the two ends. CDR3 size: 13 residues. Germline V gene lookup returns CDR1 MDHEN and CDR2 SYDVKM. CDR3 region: CASRTDRYEPQHF. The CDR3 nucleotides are TGTGCCAGCAGAACCGACAGGTATGAGCCCCAGCATTTT.

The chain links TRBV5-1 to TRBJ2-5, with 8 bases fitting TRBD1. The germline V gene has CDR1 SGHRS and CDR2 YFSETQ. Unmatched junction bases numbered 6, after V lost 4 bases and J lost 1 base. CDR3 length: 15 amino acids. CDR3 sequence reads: CASSAVTGAQETQYF. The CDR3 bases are TGCGCCAGCAGCGCGGTGACAGGGGCCCAAGAGACCCAGTACTTC.

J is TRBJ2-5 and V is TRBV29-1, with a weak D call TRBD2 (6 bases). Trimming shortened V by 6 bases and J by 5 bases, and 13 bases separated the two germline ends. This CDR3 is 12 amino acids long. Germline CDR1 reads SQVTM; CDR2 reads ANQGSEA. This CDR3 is CSVVGREETQYF. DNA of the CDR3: TGCAGCGTCGTGGGCCGGGAGGAGACCCAGTACTTC.

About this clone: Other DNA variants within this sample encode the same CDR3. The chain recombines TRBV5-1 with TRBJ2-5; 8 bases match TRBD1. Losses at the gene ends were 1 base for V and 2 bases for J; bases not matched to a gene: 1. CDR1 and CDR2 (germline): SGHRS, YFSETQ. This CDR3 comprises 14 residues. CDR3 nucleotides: TGCGCCAGCAGCTTGAACAGGGGGCAAGAGACCCAGTACTTC. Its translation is CASSLNRGQETQYF.

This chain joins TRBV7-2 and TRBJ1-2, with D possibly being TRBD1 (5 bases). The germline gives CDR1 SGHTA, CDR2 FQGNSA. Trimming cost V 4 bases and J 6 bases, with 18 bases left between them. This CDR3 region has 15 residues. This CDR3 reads CASSSITREGNGYTF. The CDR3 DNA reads TGTGCCAGCAGCTCTATCACCAGGGAGGGGAATGGCTACACCTTC.

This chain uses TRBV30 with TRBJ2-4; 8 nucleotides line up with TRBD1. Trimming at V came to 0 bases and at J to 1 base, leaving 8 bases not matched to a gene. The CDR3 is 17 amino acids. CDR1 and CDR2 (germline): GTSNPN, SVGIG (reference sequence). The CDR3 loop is CAWSVSGGSRAKNIQYF. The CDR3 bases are TGTGCCTGGAGTGTATCAGGGGGCAGTCGGGCCAAAAACATTCAGTACTTC. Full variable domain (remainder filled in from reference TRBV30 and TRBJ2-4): SQTIHQWPATLVQPVGSPLSLECTVEGTSNPNLYWYRQAAGRGLQLLFYSVGIGQISSEVPQNLSASRPQDRQFILSSKKLLLSDSGFYLCAWSVSGGSRAKNIQYFGAGTRLSVL.

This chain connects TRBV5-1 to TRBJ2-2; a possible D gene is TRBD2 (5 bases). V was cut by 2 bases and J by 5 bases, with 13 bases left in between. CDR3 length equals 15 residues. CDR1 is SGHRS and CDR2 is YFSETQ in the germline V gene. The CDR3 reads CASSFGTPGTGELFF. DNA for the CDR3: TGCGCCAGCAGCTTTGGTACCCCGGGAACCGGGGAGCTGTTTTTT.

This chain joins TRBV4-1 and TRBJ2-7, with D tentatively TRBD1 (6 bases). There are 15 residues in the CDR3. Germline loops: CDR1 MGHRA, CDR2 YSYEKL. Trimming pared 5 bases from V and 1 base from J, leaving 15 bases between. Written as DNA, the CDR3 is TGCGCCAGCAGCACGACAGGCCCCCCTTCCTACGAGCAGTACTTC. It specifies CASSTTGPPSYEQYF.

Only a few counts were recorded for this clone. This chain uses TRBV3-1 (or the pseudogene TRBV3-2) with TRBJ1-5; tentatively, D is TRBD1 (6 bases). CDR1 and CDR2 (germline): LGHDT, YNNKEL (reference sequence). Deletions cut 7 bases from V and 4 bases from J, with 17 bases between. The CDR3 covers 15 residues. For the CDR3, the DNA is TGTGCCAGCAAGAAGGGGGAAAGGAATAATCAGCCCCAGCATTTT. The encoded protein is CASKKGERNNQPQHF.

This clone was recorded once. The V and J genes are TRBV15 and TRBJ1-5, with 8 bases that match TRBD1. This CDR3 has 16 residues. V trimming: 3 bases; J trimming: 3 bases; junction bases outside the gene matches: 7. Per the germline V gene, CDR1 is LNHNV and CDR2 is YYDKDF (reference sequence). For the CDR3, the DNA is TGTGCCACCAGCAGGACAGGGGTTGAAAACAATCAGCCCCAGCATTTT. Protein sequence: CATSRTGVENNQPQHF.

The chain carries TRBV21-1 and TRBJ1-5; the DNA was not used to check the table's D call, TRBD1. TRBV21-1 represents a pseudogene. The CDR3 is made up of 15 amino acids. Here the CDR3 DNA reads TGTGCCAGCAGCAAAGGGACAGGAAACAATCAGCCCCAGCATTTT. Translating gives CASSKGTGNNQPQHF.

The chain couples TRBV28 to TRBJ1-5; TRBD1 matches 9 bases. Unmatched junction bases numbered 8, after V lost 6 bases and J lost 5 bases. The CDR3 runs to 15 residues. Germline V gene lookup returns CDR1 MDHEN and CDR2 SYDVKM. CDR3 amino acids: CASRNRGRGDQPQHF. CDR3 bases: TGTGCCAGCAGAAACAGGGGGCGCGGAGATCAGCCCCAGCATTTT.

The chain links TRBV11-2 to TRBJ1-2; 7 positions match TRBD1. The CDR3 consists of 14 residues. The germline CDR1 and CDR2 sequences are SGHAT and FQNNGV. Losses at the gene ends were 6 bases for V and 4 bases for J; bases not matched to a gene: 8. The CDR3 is CASRPQGVVYGYTF. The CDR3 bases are TGTGCCAGCAGACCCCAGGGGGTTGTCTATGGCTACACCTTC.